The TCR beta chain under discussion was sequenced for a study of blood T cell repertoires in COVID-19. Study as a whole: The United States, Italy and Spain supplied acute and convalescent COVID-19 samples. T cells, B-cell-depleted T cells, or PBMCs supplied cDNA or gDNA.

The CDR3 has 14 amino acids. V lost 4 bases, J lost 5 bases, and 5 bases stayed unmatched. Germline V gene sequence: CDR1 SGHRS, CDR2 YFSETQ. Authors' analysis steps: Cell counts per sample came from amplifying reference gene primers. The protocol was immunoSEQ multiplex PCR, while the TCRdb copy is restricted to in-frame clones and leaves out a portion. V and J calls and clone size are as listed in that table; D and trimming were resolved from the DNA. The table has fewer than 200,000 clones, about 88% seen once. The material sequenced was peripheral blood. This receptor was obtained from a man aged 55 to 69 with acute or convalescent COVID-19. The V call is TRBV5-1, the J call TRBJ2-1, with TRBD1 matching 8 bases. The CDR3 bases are TGCGCCAGCAGCAACGGACAGGGCCACAATGAGCAGTTCTTC. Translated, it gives CASSNGQGHNEQFF.